The present entry profiles one T cell receptor beta chain with its context. Antigen unknown. The source of the sample is a study of T cells in Graves' hyperthyroidism and ophthalmopathy. Study in general: Prior to any treatment, at the point of initial diagnosis, peripheral blood was collected. The study's findings and limits: Before onset, ophthalmopathy was predicted by the model a median roughly 6.8 months earlier. Most thyroid clonotypes expanded above 0.001 appeared in blood too.

It was roughly 10 ml of fresh peripheral blood that supplied the PBMCs. There were TCR beta CDR3 regions amplified from RNA transcripts. The TCR CDR3 first-round RT-PCR relied on the HTBI primer set. TCRdb processed the multiplex PCR reads anew with MiXCR; each CDR3 protein has one entry. The data hold some 650,000 distinct CDR3 sequences, with approximately 16% observed a single time. The J segment lost 6 bases and the V segment lost 6 bases, leaving 14 bases of the junction unmatched. Germline values: CDR1 DFQATT, CDR2 SNEGSKA (reference sequence). The CDR3 consists of 15 residues. Material for sequencing was blood. The chain recombines TRBV20-1 with TRBJ2-7, with 10 bases matching TRBD2. This receptor was taken from a woman aged 40 to 50 with Graves' ophthalmopathy. The CDR3 DNA reads TGCAGTGCCCCAACTAGCGGGATGGCTAGGGGCGAGCAGTACTTC. Its protein product is CSAPTSGMARGEQYF.